This TCR beta chain was recorded in a study of blood T cell repertoires in COVID-19. Study-level information: Italy, Spain and the United States were the sources of the convalescent and acute COVID-19 samples. Sample material is recorded as cDNA or gDNA derived from T cells, B-cell-depleted T cells, or PBMCs.

Germline trimming cut 0 bases from V and 4 bases from J; bases unmatched to any gene: 7. The germline V gene has CDR1 SGHTS and CDR2 YDEGEE. The CDR3 is made up of 16 amino acids. Original processing methods: Estimates of nucleated cell counts were drawn from the amplification of reference gene primers. Profiled with immunoSEQ multiplex PCR; TCRdb holds only in-frame clones, not every one. The DNA was the basis for D and trimming; V, J and clone size are from that table. The repertoire holds some 250,000 clones, with roughly four fifths as singletons. The TCR was taken from a man aged 50 to 59 with active or convalescent COVID-19. What was sequenced was peripheral blood. J is TRBJ2-3 and V is TRBV5-8; 8 nucleotides align to TRBD1. In DNA, the CDR3 is TGTGCCAGCAGCTTGGGCGGGACAGGTCGGGCAGATACGCAGTATTTT. This encodes CASSLGGTGRADTQYF. Filled out from reference TRBV5-8 and TRBJ2-3, the complete variable domain reads EAGVTQSPTHLIKTRGQQATLRCSPISGHTSVYWYQQALGLGLQFLLWYDEGEERNRGNFPPRFSGRQFPNYSSELNVNALELEDSALYLCASSLGGTGRADTQYFGPGTRLTVL.